What follows are 15 T cell receptor beta chains derived from one specimen sequenced in a study of CD8 T cells in Susac syndrome. RNA amounts of about 0.5 to 1 ug underwent reverse transcription with random hexamers. MiXCR, applied by TCRdb to the immunoSEQ multiplex PCR reads, yields one record per CDR3 protein. The sample holds roughly 200,000 distinct CDR3 sequences, about 93% seen once. Sequenced: CD4+ T cells from PBMCs. These receptors were taken from a human donor with Susac syndrome.

The J gene is TRBJ2-3, the V gene TRBV7-9, with D possibly matching TRBD2 (5 bases). V was cut by 5 bases and J by 4 bases, with 10 bases left in between. This CDR3 spans 13 amino acids. Per the germline V gene, CDR1 is SEHNR and CDR2 is FQNEAQ (reference sequence). CDR3: CASSPRRADTQYF. Written as DNA, the CDR3 is TGTGCCAGCAGCCCTAGGCGGGCAGATACGCAGTATTTT. Full variable domain (missing parts from reference TRBV7-9 and TRBJ2-3): DTGVSQNPRHKITKRGQNVTFRCDPISEHNRLYWYRQTLGQGPEFLTYFQNEAQLEKSRLLSDRFSAERPKGSFSTLEIQRTEQGDSAMYLCASSPRRADTQYFGPGTRLTVL.

This rearrangement joins TRBV3-1 to TRBJ1-5; D uncertain. The CDR3 has 13 residues. Germline assignment: CDR1 LGHDT and CDR2 YNNKEL (reference sequence). Deletions cut 6 bases from V and 4 bases from J, with 10 bases between. CDR3 in amino acids: CASSPRLNQPQHF. The CDR3 coding sequence is TGTGCCAGCAGTCCCCGACTTAATCAGCCCCAGCATTTT.

V and J are TRBV4-1 and TRBJ2-6; a weak D match, TRBD1 (6 bases). The V end lost 1 base, the J end lost 0 bases, and 16 bases lay between the germline ends. Germline assignment: CDR1 MGHRA and CDR2 YSYEKL. This CDR3 spans 19 amino acids. The CDR3 coding sequence is TGCGCCAGCAGCCAAGTCGACAGGTTTCCTTTCTCTGGGGCCAACGTCCTGACTTTC. Translation: CASSQVDRFPFSGANVLTF.

J is TRBJ2-7 and V is TRBV2; D is possibly TRBD1 or TRBD2 (5 bases each). Trimming cost V 5 bases and J 5 bases, with 10 bases left between them. In germline, CDR1 is SNHLY, CDR2 FYNNEI. The CDR3 is 12 residues long. The CDR3 nucleotides read TGTGCCAGCAGTAGGGGAGCAGACGAGCAGTACTTC. This sequence encodes CASSRGADEQYF.

V usage is TRBV3-1 and J usage is TRBJ1-5, with D possibly matching TRBD1 (5 bases). Trimming removed 2 bases from V and 7 bases from J, with 12 bases in between. The CDR3 contains 14 residues. Per germline, CDR1 LGHDT and CDR2 YNNKEL (reference sequence). CDR3 nucleotide sequence: TGTGCCAGCAGCCAAAGGGACTTGGACCAGCCCCAGCATTTT. Translating it yields CASSQRDLDQPQHF.

The gene calls are TRBV7-2 and TRBJ2-1; 12 nucleotides align to TRBD2. The CDR3 sequence is 15 residues long. The junction had 7 bases not matched to a gene; V was cut back by 5 bases and J by 8 bases. Germline loops: CDR1 SGHTA, CDR2 FQGNSA. The CDR3 coding sequence is TGTGCCAGCAGCACCGGACTAGCGGGGCAGGATGAGCAGTTCTTC. Protein: CASSTGLAGQDEQFF. The variable domain in full, with the rest retrieved from reference TRBV7-2 and TRBJ2-1, is GAGVSQSPSNKVTEKGKDVELRCDPISGHTALYWYRQSLGQGLEFLIYFQGNSAPDKSGLPSDRFSAERTGGSVSTLTIQRTQQEDSAVYLCASSTGLAGQDEQFFGPGTRLTVL.

The chain links TRBV30 to TRBJ2-1; perhaps TRBD2 as D (7 bases). Germline-derived CDR1 and CDR2 are GTSNPN and SVGIG (reference sequence). The CDR3 loop spans 17 amino acids. With 0 bases removed from V and 0 bases from J, the gap between germline ends came to 15 bases. CDR3 residues: CAWSVRGGGISYNEQFF. CDR3 coding DNA: TGTGCCTGGAGTGTACGAGGGGGGGGAATCTCCTACAATGAGCAGTTCTTC.

J is TRBJ1-2 and V is TRBV5-4, with D uncertain. Trimming stripped 0 bases from V and 7 bases from J, with 10 bases between. CDR3 length: 13 amino acids. The V gene's germline CDR1 is SGHNT and CDR2 YYREEE (reference sequence). The DNA for the CDR3 is TGTGCCAGCAGCTTGGATTGGGATAGTGGCTACACCTTC. As protein: CASSLDWDSGYTF.

The J gene is TRBJ2-2, the V gene TRBV3-1; D gene unclear. The CDR3 has 13 amino acids. The V end lost 2 bases, the J end lost 6 bases, and 7 bases lay between the germline ends. Germline V lookup: CDR1 LGHDT, CDR2 YNNKEL (reference sequence). CDR3 bases: TGTGCCAGCAGCCAATGGGTAGCCGGGGAGCTGTTTTTT. Its protein product is CASSQWVAGELFF.

The chain joins TRBV2 to TRBJ2-4; a weak D match, TRBD2 (5 bases). Per the germline V gene, CDR1 is SNHLY and CDR2 is FYNNEI. Trimming shortened V by 0 bases and J by 0 bases, and 9 bases separated the two germline ends. The CDR3 consists of 16 residues. The CDR3 DNA reads TGTGCCAGCAGTGAAGCGGCCGGGATAGCCAAAAACATTCAGTACTTC. Protein sequence: CASSEAAGIAKNIQYF. Full variable domain (remainder filled in from reference TRBV2 and TRBJ2-4): EPEVTQTPSHQVTQMGQEVILRCVPISNHLYFYWYRQILGQKVEFLVSFYNNEISEKSEIFDDQFSVERPDGSNFTLKIRSTKLEDSAMYFCASSEAAGIAKNIQYFGAGTRLSVL.

The rearrangement uses TRBV12-5 and TRBJ1-1; D is unclear. Trimming removed 0 bases from V and 5 bases from J, with 7 bases in between. Germline-derived CDR1 and CDR2 are LGHNT and FRNRAP. This CDR3 is 13 amino acids long. The CDR3 reads CASGLVGSTEAFF. The CDR3 coding sequence is TGTGCTAGTGGTTTGGTGGGGAGTACTGAAGCTTTCTTT.

CDR3 amino acids: CSASTQGWGDNQPQHF. The CDR3, as DNA: TGCAGTGCCAGCACCCAGGGGTGGGGTGACAATCAGCCCCAGCATTTT. V gene TRBV20-1 combines with J gene TRBJ1-5; a possible D gene is TRBD1 (6 bases). V gave up 6 bases and J gave up 3 bases, with 21 bases separating them. There are 16 residues in the CDR3. In germline, CDR1 is DFQATT, CDR2 SNEGSKA (reference sequence).

The gene calls are TRBV5-6 and TRBJ1-5; D ambiguous. CDR1 and CDR2 from the germline V gene are SGHDT and YYEEEE. Trimming pared 1 base from V and 3 bases from J, leaving 8 bases between. The CDR3 loop spans 14 amino acids. CDR3 in amino acids: CASSLFGVNQPQHF. CDR3 nucleotides: TGTGCCAGCAGCTTGTTTGGCGTCAATCAGCCCCAGCATTTT.

V usage is TRBV5-1 and J usage is TRBJ1-2; D perhaps matches TRBD1 (5 bases). The CDR3 runs to 13 residues. V was cut by 6 bases and J by 7 bases, with 16 bases left in between. CDR1 and CDR2 (germline): SGHRS, YFSETQ. The CDR3 DNA reads TGCGCCAGCACGACGGGAAGGGACGGTGGCTACACCTTC. Translation gives CASTTGRDGGYTF. The variable domain in full, with the rest retrieved from reference TRBV5-1 and TRBJ1-2, is KAGVTQTPRYLIKTRGQQVTLSCSPISGHRSVSWYQQTPGQGLQFLFEYFSETQRNKGNFPGRFSGRQFSNSRSEMNVSTLELGDSALYLCASTTGRDGGYTFGSGTRLTVV.

V usage is TRBV7-9 and J usage is TRBJ2-1, with TRBD1 matching over 9 bases. This CDR3 spans 16 amino acids. CDR1 and CDR2 from the germline V gene are SEHNR and FQNEAQ (reference sequence). Trimming took 5 bases from V and 3 from J; bases not matched to a gene: 8. The CDR3 DNA sequence: TGTGCCAGCAGCCCCCCCGGGACAGGGATCTACAATGAGCAGTTCTTC. Its protein product is CASSPPGTGIYNEQFF.